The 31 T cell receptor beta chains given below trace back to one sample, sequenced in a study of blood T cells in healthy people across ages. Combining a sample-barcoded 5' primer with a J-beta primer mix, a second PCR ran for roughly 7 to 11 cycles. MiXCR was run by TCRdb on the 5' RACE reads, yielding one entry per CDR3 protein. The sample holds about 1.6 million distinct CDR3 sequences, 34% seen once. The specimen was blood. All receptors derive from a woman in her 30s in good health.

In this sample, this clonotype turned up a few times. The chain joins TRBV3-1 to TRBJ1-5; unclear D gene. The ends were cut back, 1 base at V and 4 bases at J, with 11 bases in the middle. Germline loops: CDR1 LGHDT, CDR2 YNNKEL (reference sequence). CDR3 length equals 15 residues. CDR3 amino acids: CASSQGGVGNQPQHF. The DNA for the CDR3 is TGTGCCAGCAGCCAAGGCGGTGTAGGTAATCAGCCCCAGCATTTT.

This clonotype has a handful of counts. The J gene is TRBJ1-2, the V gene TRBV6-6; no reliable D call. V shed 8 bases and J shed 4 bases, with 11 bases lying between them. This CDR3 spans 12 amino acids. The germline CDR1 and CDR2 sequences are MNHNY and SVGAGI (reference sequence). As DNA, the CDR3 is TGTGCCAGCCGGCCTAAGGGCTATGGCTACACCTTC. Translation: CASRPKGYGYTF.

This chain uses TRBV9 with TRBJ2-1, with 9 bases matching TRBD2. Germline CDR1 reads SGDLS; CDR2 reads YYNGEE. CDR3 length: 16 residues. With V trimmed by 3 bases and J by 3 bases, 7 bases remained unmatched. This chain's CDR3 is CASSASGTSIYNEQFF. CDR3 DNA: TGTGCCAGCAGCGCTTCTGGGACTAGCATCTACAATGAGCAGTTCTTC.

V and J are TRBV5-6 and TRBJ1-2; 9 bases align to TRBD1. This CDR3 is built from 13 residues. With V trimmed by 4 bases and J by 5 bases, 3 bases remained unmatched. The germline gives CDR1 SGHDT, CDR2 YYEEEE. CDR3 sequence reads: CASSGDREYGYTF. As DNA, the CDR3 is TGTGCCAGCAGCGGGGACAGGGAGTATGGCTACACCTTC.

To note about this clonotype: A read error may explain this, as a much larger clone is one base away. CDR3 nucleotide sequence: TGCAGTGCTAGAATTCGCGTCAATGAGCAGTACTTC. It specifies CSARIRVNEQYF. The chain carries TRBV20-1 and TRBJ2-7; D is ambiguous. The germline V gene encodes CDR1 DFQATT and CDR2 SNEGSKA (reference sequence). V gave up 2 bases and J gave up 7 bases, with 12 bases separating them. The CDR3 sequence is 12 residues long.

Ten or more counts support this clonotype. CDR3 protein: CASSSHRGYEQYF. The CDR3 DNA is TGTGCCAGCAGCTCCCATCGCGGCTACGAGCAGTACTTC. The V gene is TRBV25-1, the J gene TRBJ2-7; D unresolved. CDR1 and CDR2 from the germline V gene are MGHDK and SYGVNS. V was shortened by 6 bases and J by 3 bases, with 12 bases between the two germline ends. The CDR3 covers 13 residues.

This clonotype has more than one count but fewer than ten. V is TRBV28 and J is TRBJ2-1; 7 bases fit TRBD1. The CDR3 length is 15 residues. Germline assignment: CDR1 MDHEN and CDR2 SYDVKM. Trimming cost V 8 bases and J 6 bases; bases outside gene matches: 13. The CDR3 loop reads CASAVQGLIGNEQFF. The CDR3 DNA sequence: TGTGCCAGCGCGGTACAGGGGCTTATAGGCAATGAGCAGTTCTTC.

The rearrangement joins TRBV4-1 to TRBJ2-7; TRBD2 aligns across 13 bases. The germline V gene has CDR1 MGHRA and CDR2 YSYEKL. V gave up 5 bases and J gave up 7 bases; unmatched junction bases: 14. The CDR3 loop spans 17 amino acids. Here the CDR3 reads CASSSRSWTSGSEEQYF. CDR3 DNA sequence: TGCGCCAGCAGCTCGCGATCCTGGACTAGCGGGAGTGAAGAGCAGTACTTC.

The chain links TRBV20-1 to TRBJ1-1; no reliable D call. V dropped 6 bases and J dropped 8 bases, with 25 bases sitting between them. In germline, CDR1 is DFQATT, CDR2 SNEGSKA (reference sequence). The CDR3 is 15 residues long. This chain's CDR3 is CSAVAPAIRASEAFF. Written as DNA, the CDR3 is TGCAGTGCCGTCGCACCGGCGATCCGTGCTTCGGAAGCTTTCTTT.

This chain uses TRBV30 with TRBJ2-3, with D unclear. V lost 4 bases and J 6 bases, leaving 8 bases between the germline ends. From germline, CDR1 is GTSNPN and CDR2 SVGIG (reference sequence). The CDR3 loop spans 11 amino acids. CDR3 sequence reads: CAWTFTDTQYF. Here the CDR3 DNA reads TGTGCCTGGACCTTTACTGATACGCAGTATTTT.

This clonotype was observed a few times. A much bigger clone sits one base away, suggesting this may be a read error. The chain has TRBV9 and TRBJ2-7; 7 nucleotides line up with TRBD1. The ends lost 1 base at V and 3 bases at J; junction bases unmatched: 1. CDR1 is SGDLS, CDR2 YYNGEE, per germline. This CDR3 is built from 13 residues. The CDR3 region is CASSVWTGYEQYF. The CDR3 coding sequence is TGTGCCAGCAGCGTATGGACAGGCTACGAGCAGTACTTC.

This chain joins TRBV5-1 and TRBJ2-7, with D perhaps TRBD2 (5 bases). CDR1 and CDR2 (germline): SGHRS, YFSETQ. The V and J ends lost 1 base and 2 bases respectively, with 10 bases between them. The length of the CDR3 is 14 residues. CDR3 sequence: CASSLISEPYEQYF. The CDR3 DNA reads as TGCGCCAGCAGCTTGATTAGCGAGCCCTACGAGCAGTACTTC.

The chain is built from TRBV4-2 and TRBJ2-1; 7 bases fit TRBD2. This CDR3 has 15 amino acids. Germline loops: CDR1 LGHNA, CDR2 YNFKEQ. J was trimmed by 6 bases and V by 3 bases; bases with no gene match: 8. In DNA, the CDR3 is TGTGCCAGCAGCCAGATCCCGGGGGGACGCAATGAGCAGTTCTTC. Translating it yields CASSQIPGGRNEQFF.

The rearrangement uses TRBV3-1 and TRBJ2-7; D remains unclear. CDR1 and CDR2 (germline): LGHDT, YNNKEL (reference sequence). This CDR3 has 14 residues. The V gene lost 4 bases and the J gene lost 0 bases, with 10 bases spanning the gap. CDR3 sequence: CASSPHANSYEQYF. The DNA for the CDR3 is TGTGCCAGCAGCCCCCACGCGAACTCCTACGAGCAGTACTTC.

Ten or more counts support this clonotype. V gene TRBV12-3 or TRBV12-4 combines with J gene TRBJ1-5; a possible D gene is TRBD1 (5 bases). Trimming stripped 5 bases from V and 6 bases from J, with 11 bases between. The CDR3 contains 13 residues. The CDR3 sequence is CASSTGTSQPQHF. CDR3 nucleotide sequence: TGTGCCAGCAGTACCGGGACCTCTCAGCCCCAGCATTTT.

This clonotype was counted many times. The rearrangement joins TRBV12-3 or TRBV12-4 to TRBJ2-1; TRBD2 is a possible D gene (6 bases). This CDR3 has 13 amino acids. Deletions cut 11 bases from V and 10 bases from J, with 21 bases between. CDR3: CASGVGPMREQFF. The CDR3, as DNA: TGTGCCTCGGGGGTAGGACCTATGAGGGAGCAGTTCTTC.

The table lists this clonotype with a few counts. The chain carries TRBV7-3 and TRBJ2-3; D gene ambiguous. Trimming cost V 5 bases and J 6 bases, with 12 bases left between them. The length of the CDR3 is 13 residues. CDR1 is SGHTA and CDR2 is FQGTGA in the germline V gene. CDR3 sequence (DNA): TGTGCCAGCAGCCCAACTGCCAGGGATACGCAGTATTTT. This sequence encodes CASSPTARDTQYF.

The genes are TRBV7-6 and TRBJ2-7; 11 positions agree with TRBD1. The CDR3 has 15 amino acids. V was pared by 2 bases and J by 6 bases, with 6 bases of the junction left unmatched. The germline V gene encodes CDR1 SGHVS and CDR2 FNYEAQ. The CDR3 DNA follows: TGTGCCAGCAGCTTAAGATCCGGGACAGGGGGCGAGCAGTACTTC. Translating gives CASSLRSGTGGEQYF.

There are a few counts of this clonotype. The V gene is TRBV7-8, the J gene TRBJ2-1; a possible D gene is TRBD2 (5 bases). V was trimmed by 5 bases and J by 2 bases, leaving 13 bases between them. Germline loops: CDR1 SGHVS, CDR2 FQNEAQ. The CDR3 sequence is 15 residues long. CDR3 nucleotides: TGTGCCAGCAGCCGCACCGAGCGGACCTACAATGAGCAGTTCTTC. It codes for CASSRTERTYNEQFF.

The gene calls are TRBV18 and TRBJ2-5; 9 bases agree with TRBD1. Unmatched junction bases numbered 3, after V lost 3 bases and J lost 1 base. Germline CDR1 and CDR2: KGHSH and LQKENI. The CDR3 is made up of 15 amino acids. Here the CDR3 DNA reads TGTGCCAGCTCACCCAGGACAGGGGCCCAAGAGACCCAGTACTTC. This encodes CASSPRTGAQETQYF.

The CDR3 bases are TGCAGTGCTGGTAGGACTAGCGGGCATGAGCAGTTCTTC. As protein: CSAGRTSGHEQFF. The V call is TRBV20-1, the J call TRBJ2-1, with 11 nucleotides matching TRBD2. Germline V gene lookup returns CDR1 DFQATT and CDR2 SNEGSKA (reference sequence). The CDR3 totals 13 residues. The V segment lost 5 bases and the J segment 8 bases; nucleotides outside the gene matches: 5.

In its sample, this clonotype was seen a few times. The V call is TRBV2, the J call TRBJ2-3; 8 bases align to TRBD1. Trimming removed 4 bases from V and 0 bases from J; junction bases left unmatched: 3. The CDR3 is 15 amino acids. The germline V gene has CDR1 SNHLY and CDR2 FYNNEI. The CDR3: CASSGTGKSTDTQYF. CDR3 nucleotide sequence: TGTGCCAGCAGTGGGACAGGGAAGAGCACAGATACGCAGTATTTT.

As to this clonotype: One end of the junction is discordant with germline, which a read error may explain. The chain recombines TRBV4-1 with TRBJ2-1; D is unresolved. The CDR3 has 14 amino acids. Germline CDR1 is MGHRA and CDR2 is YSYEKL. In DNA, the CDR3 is TGCGCCGAAATTTTCGGCGGAAATAACAATGGGCAGTTCTTC. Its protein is CAEIFGGNNNGQFF.

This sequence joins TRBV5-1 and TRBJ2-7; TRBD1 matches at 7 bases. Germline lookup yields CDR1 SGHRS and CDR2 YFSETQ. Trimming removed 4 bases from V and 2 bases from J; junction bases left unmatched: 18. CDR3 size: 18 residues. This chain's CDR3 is CASSLRTPTTGLTYEQYF. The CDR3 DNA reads TGCGCCAGCAGCCTGCGGACACCAACGACAGGGCTTACCTACGAGCAGTACTTC.

CDR3 residues: CASSLGLAGEEEQFF. The CDR3 DNA sequence: TGCGCCAGCAGCTTGGGCCTAGCGGGAGAAGAGGAGCAGTTCTTC. V is TRBV5-1 and J is TRBJ2-1; 10 nucleotides agree with TRBD2. From germline, CDR1 is SGHRS and CDR2 YFSETQ. Trimming took 0 bases from V and 10 from J; bases not matched to a gene: 7. The CDR3 has 15 residues.

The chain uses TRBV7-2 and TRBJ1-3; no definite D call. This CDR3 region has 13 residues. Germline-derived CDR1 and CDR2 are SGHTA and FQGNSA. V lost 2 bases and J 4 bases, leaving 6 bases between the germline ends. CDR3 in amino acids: CASSLFRGNTIYF. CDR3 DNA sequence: TGTGCCAGCAGCTTATTTCGGGGAAACACCATATATTTT.

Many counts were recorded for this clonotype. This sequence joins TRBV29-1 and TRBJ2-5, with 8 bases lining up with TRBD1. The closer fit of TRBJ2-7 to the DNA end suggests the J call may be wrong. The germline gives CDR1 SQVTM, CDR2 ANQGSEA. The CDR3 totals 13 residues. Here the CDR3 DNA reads TGCAGCGGGGGACAGGCAACAGGCGACGAGCAGTACTTC. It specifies CSGGQATGDEQYF.

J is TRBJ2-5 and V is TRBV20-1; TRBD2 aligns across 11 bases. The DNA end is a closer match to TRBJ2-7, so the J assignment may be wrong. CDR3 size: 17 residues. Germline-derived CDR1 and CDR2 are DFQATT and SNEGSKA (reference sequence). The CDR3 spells CSASNYLAGGPNYEQYF. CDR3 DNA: TGCAGTGCTTCCAACTACCTAGCGGGAGGACCCAACTACGAGCAGTACTTC.

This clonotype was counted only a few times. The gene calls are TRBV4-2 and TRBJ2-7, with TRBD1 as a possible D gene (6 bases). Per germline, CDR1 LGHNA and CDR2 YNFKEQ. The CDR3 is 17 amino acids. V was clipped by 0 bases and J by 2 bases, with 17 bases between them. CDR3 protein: CASSQEEGGDTPYEQYF. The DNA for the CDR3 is TGTGCCAGCAGCCAAGAGGAAGGGGGTGATACCCCCTACGAGCAGTACTTC.

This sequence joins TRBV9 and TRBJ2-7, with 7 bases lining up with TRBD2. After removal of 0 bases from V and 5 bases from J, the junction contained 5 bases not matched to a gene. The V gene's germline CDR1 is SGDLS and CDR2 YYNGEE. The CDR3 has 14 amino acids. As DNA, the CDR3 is TGTGCCAGCAGCGTAGCTTCCCTAGCGGACGAGCAGTACTTC. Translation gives CASSVASLADEQYF.

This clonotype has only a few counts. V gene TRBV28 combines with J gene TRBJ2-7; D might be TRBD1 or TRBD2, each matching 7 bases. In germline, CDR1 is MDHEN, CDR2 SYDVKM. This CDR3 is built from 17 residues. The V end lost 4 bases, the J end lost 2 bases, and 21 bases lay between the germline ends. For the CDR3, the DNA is TGTGCCAGCAGTTCCGACAGGGACTACCGTAGTACCTACGAGCAGTACTTC. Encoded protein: CASSSDRDYRSTYEQYF.